The TCR beta chain under discussion was sequenced for a study of shared clonotypes between healthy human individuals. The CDR3 has 15 residues. V lost 1 base to trimming and J lost 6 bases; unmatched junction nucleotides: 5. Germline V CDR1 and CDR2: MGHDK, SYGVNS. The assay used deep level. Some clones are missing from TCRdb's copy, which holds only in-frame ones; the method was immunoSEQ multiplex PCR. In the table there are around 690,000 clones, less than 95% of which are singletons. HIV-negative, healthy adults without recent acute infections or vaccinations were the donors. The chain employs TRBV25-1 and TRBJ1-4, with 7 positions matching TRBD1. The origin of this receptor is a man aged 18-30 years in good health. Some clones in this sample may be carry-over from other donors' samples. The sequenced sample consisted of memory CD8+ T cells from PBMCs. Noted subset: CD45RO+ cells pooled with CCR7-negative TemRA cells. The chain's CDR3 is CASSEFTRGDEKLFF. In DNA form, the CDR3 reads TGTGCCAGCAGTGAATTTACCAGGGGGGATGAAAAACTGTTTTTT. The whole variable domain, filled in from reference TRBV25-1 and TRBJ1-4, reads EADIYQTPRYLVIGTGKKITLECSQTMGHDKMYWYQQDPGMELHLIHYSYGVNSTEKGDLSSESTVSRIRTEHFPLTLESARPSHTSQYLCASSEFTRGDEKLFFGSGTQLSVL.